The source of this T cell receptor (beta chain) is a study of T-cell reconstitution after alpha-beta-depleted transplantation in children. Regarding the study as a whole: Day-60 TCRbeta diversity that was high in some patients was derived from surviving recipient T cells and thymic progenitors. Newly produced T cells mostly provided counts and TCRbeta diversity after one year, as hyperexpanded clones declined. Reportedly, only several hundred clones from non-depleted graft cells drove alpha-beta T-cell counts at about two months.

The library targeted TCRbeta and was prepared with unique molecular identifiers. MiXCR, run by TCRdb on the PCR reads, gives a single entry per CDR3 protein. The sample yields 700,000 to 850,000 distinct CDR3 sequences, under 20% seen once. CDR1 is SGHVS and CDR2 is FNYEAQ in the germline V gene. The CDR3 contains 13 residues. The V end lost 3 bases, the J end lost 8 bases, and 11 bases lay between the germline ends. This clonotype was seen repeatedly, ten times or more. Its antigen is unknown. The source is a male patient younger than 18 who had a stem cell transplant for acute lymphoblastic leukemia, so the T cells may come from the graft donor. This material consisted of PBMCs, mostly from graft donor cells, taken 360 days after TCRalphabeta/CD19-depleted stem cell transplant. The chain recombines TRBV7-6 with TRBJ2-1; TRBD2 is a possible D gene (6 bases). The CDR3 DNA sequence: TGTGCCAGCAGCTTTTCGGGAGTCTATGAGCAGTTCTTC. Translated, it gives CASSFSGVYEQFF.